Following are 9 T cell receptor beta chains from one sample sequenced in a study of breast tumors, draining lymph nodes, adjacent tissues. TCRdb analysed the multiplex PCR reads with MiXCR anew, one entry per CDR3 protein. The sample has about 300,000 distinct CDR3 sequences, around 30% seen once. Axillary draining lymph nodes of breast cancer patients supplied the node samples. Material: axillary lymph node tissue. These receptors were taken from a female donor with breast cancer. Some clones in this sample may be carry-over from other donors' samples.

This clonotype was counted at least ten times. The rearrangement links TRBV24-1 to TRBJ2-7, with D possibly matching TRBD1 (6 bases). From germline, CDR1 is KGHDR and CDR2 SFDVKD. CDR3 length: 15 amino acids. V dropped 3 bases and J dropped 4 bases, with 15 bases sitting between them. CDR3 residues: CATSDPTGDSYEQYF. CDR3 coding DNA: TGTGCCACCAGTGATCCGACAGGAGACAGTTACGAGCAGTACTTC.

In this sample, this clonotype turned up a few times. A clone one base away is much larger, so this may be a read error. This CDR3 is CASSPWGTVTGELFF. The CDR3 DNA follows: TGTGCCAGCAGTCCGTGGGGAACGGTCACCGGGGAGCTGTTTTTT. The genes are TRBV6-1 and TRBJ2-2; no firm D call. The CDR3 length is 15 residues. With 5 bases removed from V and 4 bases from J, the gap between germline ends came to 14 bases. Looked up from germline, CDR1 is MNHNS and CDR2 is SASEGT.

On this clonotype itself: Since a much larger clone is just one base distant, this may be a read error. The CDR3 coding sequence is TGTGCCAGCAGCTTAAAGTTGGAGCGGCGCACAGATACGCGGTATTTT. Its translation is CASSLKLERRTDTRYF. The rearrangement joins TRBV7-2 to TRBJ2-3; TRBD2 might be the D (5 bases). Germline-derived CDR1 and CDR2 are SGHTA and FQGNSA. The CDR3 has 16 residues.

This CDR3 reads CASSLAGVRGTEAFF. CDR3 DNA sequence: TGCGCCAGCAGCTTGGCGGGAGTGAGGGGCACTGAAGCTTTCTTT. The V gene is TRBV5-1, the J gene TRBJ1-1, with D perhaps matching TRBD1 (5 bases). The CDR3 is 15 residues long. Germline-derived CDR1 and CDR2 are SGHRS and YFSETQ. V was clipped by 0 bases and J by 4 bases, with 13 bases between them.

The V call is TRBV7-2, the J call TRBJ2-2, with TRBD2 matching over 9 bases. V lost 2 bases to trimming and J lost 5 bases; unmatched junction nucleotides: 3. The CDR3 extends over 15 amino acids. The germline gives CDR1 SGHTA, CDR2 FQGNSA. CDR3 DNA: TGTGCCAGCAGCTTACGCCTAGCGGGGACCGGGGAGCTGTTTTTT. Protein product: CASSLRLAGTGELFF.

This clonotype was seen repeatedly, ten times or more. The genes are TRBV12-3 or TRBV12-4 and TRBJ1-5; TRBD1 agrees at 7 bases. Trimming at V came to 5 bases and at J to 4 bases, leaving 11 bases not matched to a gene. There are 16 residues in the CDR3. The CDR3 DNA is TGTGCCAGCAGTCACGGACTGGGACAGAGTAATCAGCCCCAGCATTTT. Its protein product is CASSHGLGQSNQPQHF.

The chain employs TRBV10-1 and TRBJ2-1; TRBD2 aligns across 11 bases. CDR3 length equals 14 residues. Germline V gene sequence: CDR1 WNHNN, CDR2 SYGVQD (reference sequence). With V trimmed by 7 bases and J by 5 bases, 4 bases remained unmatched. CDR3 sequence (DNA): TGCGCCAGCACTGGACTAGCGGGTAACAATGAGCAGTTCTTC. This codes for CASTGLAGNNEQFF.

This clonotype showed up many times. This chain connects TRBV20-1 to TRBJ1-2; the D is unclear. Germline CDR1 DFQATT, CDR2 SNEGSKA (reference sequence). The CDR3 extends over 11 amino acids. The DNA for the CDR3 is TGCATGTTTTTGGGCGTCGAGGGCTACACCTTC. This translates into CMFLGVEGYTF.

This clonotype was seen only once. A junction boundary mismatches the germline segment, possibly from a read error. The gene calls are TRBV7-9 and TRBJ2-3; 9 bases agree with TRBD2. There are 18 residues in the CDR3. CDR1 is SEHNR, CDR2 FQNEAQ, per germline (reference sequence). The CDR3 here is CAGSTAERGLADTDTRYF. For the CDR3, the DNA is TGTGCCGGCAGCACCGCAGAGAGGGGACTAGCAGACACAGATACGCGGTATTTT.